Given below is one T cell receptor beta chain in context. The CDR3 has 17 amino acids. Germline V lookup: CDR1 MDHEN, CDR2 SYDVKM. After removal of 3 bases from V and 8 bases from J, the junction contained 13 bases not matched to a gene. The sample is drawn from a study of blood T cell repertoires in COVID-19. Seattle's enrolled individuals joined amid active infection and were then monitored longitudinally. Per the original data handling: Quantification of nucleated cells was approximated via reference gene primer amplification. Repertoires were generated with immunoSEQ multiplex PCR, while TCRdb's copy carries only in-frame clones and drops some. The V and J calls and the clone size are those of that table, but D and trimming were determined from the DNA. The sample comprises roughly 25,000 clones, 65% to 80% of which are singletons, and about 6.5% rests with the top ten.

Sequenced sample: peripheral blood. The J gene is TRBJ1-2, the V gene TRBV28; 12 nucleotides match TRBD1. The clonotype was recovered from a man aged 45-65 years with COVID-19, enrolled during active disease. The CDR3 here is CASSFTEPGQGARGYTF. In DNA form, the CDR3 reads TGTGCCAGCAGTTTCACTGAACCGGGACAGGGGGCGCGGGGCTACACCTTC.